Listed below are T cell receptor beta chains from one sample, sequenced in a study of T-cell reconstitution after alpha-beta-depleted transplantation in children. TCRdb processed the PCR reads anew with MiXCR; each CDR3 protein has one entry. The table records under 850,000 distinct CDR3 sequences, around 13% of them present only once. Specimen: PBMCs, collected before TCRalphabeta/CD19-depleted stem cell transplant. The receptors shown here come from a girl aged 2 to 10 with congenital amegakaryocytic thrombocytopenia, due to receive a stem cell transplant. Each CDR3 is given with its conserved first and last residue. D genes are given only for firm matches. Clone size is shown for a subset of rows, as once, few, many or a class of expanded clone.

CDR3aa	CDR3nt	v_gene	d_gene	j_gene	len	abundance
CASSNYSYNEQFF	TGTGCCAGCAGCAACTATTCCTACAATGAGCAGTTCTTC	TRBV9	.	TRBJ2-1	13	many
CASSISGRASDTQYF	TGCGCCAGCAGCATTAGCGGGAGGGCCTCAGATACGCAGTATTTT	TRBV5-1	TRBD2	TRBJ2-3	15	many
CASRGQGPQHF	TGTGCCAGCAGGGGTCAGGGGCCCCAGCATTTT	TRBV12-3/TRBV12-4	.	TRBJ1-5	11	many
CASSLEAFIVAGNGNEQFF	TGTGCCAGCAGCTTAGAAGCCTTTATTGTAGCTGGTAATGGAAATGAGCAGTTCTTC	TRBV7-9	.	TRBJ2-1	19	many
CASSQGVDRWNEQFF	TGCGCCAGCAGCCAAGGGGTTGATAGGTGGAATGAGCAGTTCTTC	TRBV4-1	.	TRBJ2-1	15	many
CASGKGTGVDEQFF	TGTGCCAGCGGAAAAGGGACAGGGGTCGATGAGCAGTTCTTC	TRBV2	TRBD1	TRBJ2-1	14	.
CASSPEFVGTTDTQYF	TGTGCCAGCAGCCCAGAATTTGTTGGGACCACAGATACGCAGTATTTT	TRBV11-2	.	TRBJ2-3	16	many
CASSSPAGAPHEQYF	TGTGCCAGCAGCTCCCCCGCGGGAGCTCCCCACGAGCAGTACTTC	TRBV7-6	TRBD2	TRBJ2-7	15	few
CASSPGLAGFVTQYF	TGTGCCAGCAGCCCGGGACTAGCGGGATTTGTGACCCAGTACTTC	TRBV7-9	TRBD2	TRBJ2-5	15	.
CASRIRENSPLHF	TGTGCCAGCAGGATCAGGGAAAATTCACCCCTCCACTTT	TRBV6-1	.	TRBJ1-6	13	many
CSVELERRNQETQYF	TGCAGCGTTGAACTTGAGCGGAGAAACCAAGAGACCCAGTACTTC	TRBV29-1	.	TRBJ2-5	15	many
CAIRSGTGAYNEQFF	TGTGCCATCAGATCCGGGACAGGGGCATACAATGAGCAGTTCTTC	TRBV10-3	TRBD1	TRBJ2-1	15	many
CASSLEGAQGTYGYTF	TGCGCCAGCAGCTTGGAAGGGGCCCAGGGAACCTATGGCTACACCTTC	TRBV5-1	.	TRBJ1-2	16	many
CSVERGLDGGELFF	TGCAGCGTTGAACGCGGACTAGACGGCGGGGAGCTGTTTTTT	TRBV29-1	TRBD2	TRBJ2-2	14	many
CASFKFKDAYEQFF	TGTGCCAGCTTTAAATTTAAGGATGCGTATGAGCAGTTCTTC	TRBV18	.	TRBJ2-1	14	.